This is a list of T cell receptor beta chains from one sample in a study of T cell responses to AZD1222 COVID-19 vaccine. Clones were sequenced by immunoSEQ multiplex PCR, and TCRdb holds only the in-frame ones, with some missing. The table shows 100,000 to 150,000 clones, with around nine tenths occurring only once. The sample was peripheral blood, taken on day 0 of AZD1222 vaccination. The receptor set was obtained from an adult in good health. CDR3s leave out the opening cysteine and the closing phenylalanine or tryptophan.

j_call,v_call,cdr3_aa
TRBJ1-5,TRBV5-5,ASSSLGGSNQPQH
TRBJ2-1,TRBV7-2,ASSLTLSEQF
TRBJ1-5,TRBV10-3,AISEGQSNQPQH
TRBJ1-2,TRBV12-3/TRBV12-4,ASSLQLIYGYT
TRBJ2-7,TRBV12-5,ASGLGSGEQY
TRBJ2-7,TRBV6-5,ASSPRTSGYEQY
TRBJ1-3,TRBV4-1,ASSQTGTAGNTIY
TRBJ2-3,TRBV11-2,ASRGTSGSTDTQY
TRBJ1-3,TRBV14,ASSQEVYSGNTIY
TRBJ1-2,TRBV6-5,ASSPIDREVYGYT
TRBJ2-1,TRBV7-9,ASSPTSGRYNEQF
TRBJ2-7,TRBV29-1,SVGTGGGEQY
TRBJ1-1,TRBV6-5,ASRIRSTEAF
TRBJ2-7,TRBV28,ASSFTSTEQY
TRBJ2-2,TRBV25-1,ASSAGRGLTNTGELF
TRBJ1-5,TRBV6-6,ASSRRTAGGNQPQH
TRBJ1-2,TRBV7-9,ASSLERGYGYT
TRBJ1-3,TRBV6-5,ASSYSEAIY
TRBJ2-5,TRBV19,ASSWGLAEETQY
TRBJ2-3,TRBV5-1,ASSFGTSLSTDTQY
TRBJ2-5,TRBV5-1,ASSFPRQDGETQY
TRBJ2-3,TRBV10-3,AISASVDTQY
TRBJ1-5,TRBV28,ASSGAGGWAQPQH
TRBJ2-1,TRBV19,ASSRDVMSYNEQF
TRBJ2-2,TRBV6-4,ASSDTGTGELF
TRBJ1-2,TRBV5-1,ASSWTGPLYGYT
TRBJ2-7,TRBV6-5,ASGTGTSGVGEQY
TRBJ2-7,TRBV27,ASSYDGSGGNEQY
TRBJ2-3,TRBV5-1,ASSRSPGGISDTQY
TRBJ1-2,TRBV7-9,ASSSGTGTQTNYGYT
TRBJ1-6,TRBV6-4,ASSVRGGDSPLH
TRBJ1-4,TRBV7-9,ASSIGGGDEKLF
TRBJ2-5,TRBV6-1,ASSESPLLGGSGETQY
TRBJ1-1,TRBV28,ASSFPGHLNTEAF
TRBJ1-1,TRBV6-5,ASSYRQGTEAF
TRBJ2-5,TRBV5-1,ASSFGSYQETQY
TRBJ2-3,TRBV3-1/TRBV3-2,ASSQTEDTQY
TRBJ2-5,TRBV6-6,ASRETGYQETQY
TRBJ2-2,TRBV6-5,ASTSTGESGELF
TRBJ2-1,TRBV15,ATSRGVDGFYNEQF
TRBJ2-1,TRBV3-1/TRBV3-2,ASSLLTSGVYNEQF
TRBJ2-7,TRBV3-1/TRBV3-2,ASSQDLGVREQY
TRBJ2-7,TRBV2,ASSLIAGYDEQY
TRBJ2-5,TRBV30,AWKVQAGETQY
TRBJ1-3,TRBV15,ATSRAGDSGNTIY
TRBJ1-2,TRBV14,ASSQGNPIGDYGYT
TRBJ2-7,TRBV19,ASSPQGALNEQY
TRBJ2-7,TRBV5-4,ASSSGQGYEQY
TRBJ1-2,TRBV19,ASSMAPGAGGSYT
TRBJ1-5,TRBV29-1,SVLQGNQPQH
TRBJ2-7,TRBV19,ASRGTNTYEQY
TRBJ2-7,TRBV6-5,ASSYRFGQTYEQY
TRBJ1-1,TRBV7-9,ASSLSENTEAF
TRBJ1-5,TRBV29-1,SVVEGVSNQPQH
TRBJ1-5,TRBV21-1,ASGNSGACQPQH
TRBJ2-7,TRBV6-5,ASSYSTGFKGEQY
TRBJ1-2,TRBV6-5,ASSSTGGGRGYT
TRBJ2-3,TRBV9,ASSVERTDTQY